This T cell receptor beta chain came from a study of human thymus T cells. Overall study results and limits: Reports from related research described highly overlapping thymic repertoires among unrelated individuals. Thymic and blood repertoires seemed to favor certain V and J genes.

Remarks on this clone: Its antigen remains unknown.

Profiled with immunoSEQ multiplex PCR; TCRdb holds only in-frame clones, not every one. This table holds about 78,000 clones, approximately 97% found once. From resections taken during corrective heart surgery, the thymus tissue was obtained. Among the donors, all were healthy Finnish infants having corrective surgery for congenital heart defects. Trimming took 3 bases from V and 4 from J, leaving 6 bases between them. Germline assignment: CDR1 SNHLY and CDR2 FYNNEI. The CDR3 spans 12 residues. The chain links TRBV2 to TRBJ2-5; D is unclear. The source of this sequence is a boy under three years old with a congenital heart defect but otherwise immunologically healthy. The sample comprised thymus tissue. The CDR3, as DNA: TGTGCCAGCAGTGATTTATTAGAGACCCAGTACTTC. It translates to CASSDLLETQYF.